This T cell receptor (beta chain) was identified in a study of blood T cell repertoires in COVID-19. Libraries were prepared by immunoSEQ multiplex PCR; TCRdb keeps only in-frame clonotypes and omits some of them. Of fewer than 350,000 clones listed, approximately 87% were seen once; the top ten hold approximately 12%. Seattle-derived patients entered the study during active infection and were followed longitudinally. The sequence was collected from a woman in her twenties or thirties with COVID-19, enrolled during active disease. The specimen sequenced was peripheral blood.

DNA for the CDR3: TGTGCCAGCAGCCCAGCCAGCGGCTACAGCTCCTACGAGCAGTACTTC. It codes for CASSPASGYSSYEQYF. The V gene is TRBV5-4, the J gene TRBJ2-7; weak D call: TRBD2 (5 bases). The CDR3 has 16 residues. Germline CDR1 and CDR2: SGHNT and YYREEE (reference sequence). The germline V and J ends were trimmed by 4 bases and 0 bases, with 17 bases remaining between them.